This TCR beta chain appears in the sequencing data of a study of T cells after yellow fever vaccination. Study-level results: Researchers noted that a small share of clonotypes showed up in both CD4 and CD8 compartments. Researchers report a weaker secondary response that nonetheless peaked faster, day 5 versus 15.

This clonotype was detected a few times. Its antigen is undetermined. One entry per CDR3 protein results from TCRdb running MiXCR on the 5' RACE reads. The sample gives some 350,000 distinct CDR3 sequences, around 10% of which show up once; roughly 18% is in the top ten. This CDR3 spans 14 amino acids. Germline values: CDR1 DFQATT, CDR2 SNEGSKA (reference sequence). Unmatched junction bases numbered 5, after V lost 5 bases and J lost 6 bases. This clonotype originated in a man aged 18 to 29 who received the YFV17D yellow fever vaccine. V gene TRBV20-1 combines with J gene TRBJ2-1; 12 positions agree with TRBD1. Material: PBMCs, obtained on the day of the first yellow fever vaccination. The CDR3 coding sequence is TGCAGTGCTGAGGGACAGGGGGCCGGCAATGAGCAGTTCTTC. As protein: CSAEGQGAGNEQFF.